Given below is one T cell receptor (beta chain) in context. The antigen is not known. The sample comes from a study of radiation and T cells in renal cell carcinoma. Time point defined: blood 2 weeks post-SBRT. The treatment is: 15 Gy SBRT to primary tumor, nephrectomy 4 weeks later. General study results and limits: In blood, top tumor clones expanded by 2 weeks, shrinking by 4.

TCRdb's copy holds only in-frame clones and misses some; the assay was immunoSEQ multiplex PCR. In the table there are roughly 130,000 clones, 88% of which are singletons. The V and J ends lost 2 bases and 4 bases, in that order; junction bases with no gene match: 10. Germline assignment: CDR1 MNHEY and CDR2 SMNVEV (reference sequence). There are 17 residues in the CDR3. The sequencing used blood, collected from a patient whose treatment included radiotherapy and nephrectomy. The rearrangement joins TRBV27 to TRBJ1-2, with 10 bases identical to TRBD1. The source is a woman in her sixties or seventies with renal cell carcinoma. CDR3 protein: CASSLMGQGRGFYGYTF. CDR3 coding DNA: TGTGCCAGCAGTTTAATGGGACAGGGGAGGGGATTCTATGGCTACACCTTC.